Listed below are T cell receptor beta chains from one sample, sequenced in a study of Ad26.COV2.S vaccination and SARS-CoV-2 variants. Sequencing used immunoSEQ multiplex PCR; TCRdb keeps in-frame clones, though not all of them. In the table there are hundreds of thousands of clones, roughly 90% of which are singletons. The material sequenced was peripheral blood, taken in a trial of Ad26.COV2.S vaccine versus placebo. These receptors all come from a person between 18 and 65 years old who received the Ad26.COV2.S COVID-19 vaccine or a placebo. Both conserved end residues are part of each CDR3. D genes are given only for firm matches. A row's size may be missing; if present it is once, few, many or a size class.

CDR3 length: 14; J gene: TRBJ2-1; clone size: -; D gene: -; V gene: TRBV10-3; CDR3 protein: CAIGRRSSYNEQFF; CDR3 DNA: TGTGCCATTGGGCGAAGAAGCTCCTACAATGAGCAGTTCTTC
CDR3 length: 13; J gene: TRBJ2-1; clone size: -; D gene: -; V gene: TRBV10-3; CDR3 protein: CAISERQGDEQFF; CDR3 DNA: TGTGCCATCAGTGAAAGGCAGGGAGATGAGCAGTTCTTC
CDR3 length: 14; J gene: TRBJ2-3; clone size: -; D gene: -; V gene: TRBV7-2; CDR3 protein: CASTETGLTDTQYF; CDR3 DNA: TGTGCCAGCACTGAGACAGGTCTCACAGATACGCAGTATTTT
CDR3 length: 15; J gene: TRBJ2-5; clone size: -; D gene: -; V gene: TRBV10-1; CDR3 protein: CASSESRGVGETQYF; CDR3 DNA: TGCGCCAGCAGTGAGTCGCGAGGGGTTGGGGAGACCCAGTACTTC
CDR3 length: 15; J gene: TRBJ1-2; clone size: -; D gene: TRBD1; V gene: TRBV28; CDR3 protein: CASSLTGGTNYGYTF; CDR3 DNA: TGTGCCAGCAGTTTGACAGGGGGAACGAACTATGGCTACACCTTC
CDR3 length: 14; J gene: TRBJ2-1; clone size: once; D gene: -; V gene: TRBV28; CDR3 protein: CASSSLDRYNEQFF; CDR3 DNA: TGTGCCAGCAGTTCCTTAGACAGGTACAATGAGCAGTTCTTC
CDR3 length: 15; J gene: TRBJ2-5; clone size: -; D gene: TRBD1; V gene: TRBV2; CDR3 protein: CASTRVGGQGKTQYF; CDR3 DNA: TGTGCCAGCACCCGAGTGGGGGGACAGGGGAAGACCCAGTACTTC
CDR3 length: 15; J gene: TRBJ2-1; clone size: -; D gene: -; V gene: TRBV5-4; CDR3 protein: CASSLEEGSYNEQFF; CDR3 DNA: TGTGCCAGCAGCTTGGAGGAGGGCTCCTACAATGAGCAGTTCTTC
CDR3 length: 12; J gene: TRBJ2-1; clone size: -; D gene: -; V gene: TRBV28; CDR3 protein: CASGGAVNEQFF; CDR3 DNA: TGTGCCAGTGGAGGGGCGGTGAATGAGCAGTTCTTC
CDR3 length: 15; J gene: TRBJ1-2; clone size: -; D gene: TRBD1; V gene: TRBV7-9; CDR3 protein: CASSYRLTGENGYTF; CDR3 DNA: TGTGCCAGCAGCTACAGATTGACAGGGGAGAATGGCTACACCTTC
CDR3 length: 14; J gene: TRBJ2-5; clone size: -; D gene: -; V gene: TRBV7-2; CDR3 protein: CASSFGMGQETQYF; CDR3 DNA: TGTGCCAGCAGCTTCGGAATGGGGCAAGAGACCCAGTACTTC
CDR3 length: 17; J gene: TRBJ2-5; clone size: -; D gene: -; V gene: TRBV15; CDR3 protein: CATSRAKDGVYKETQYF; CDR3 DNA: TGTGCCACCAGCAGAGCTAAGGACGGGGTATATAAAGAGACCCAGTACTTC
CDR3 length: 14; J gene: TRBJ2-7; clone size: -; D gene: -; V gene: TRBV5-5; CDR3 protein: CASSLAGLSYEQYF; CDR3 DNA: TGTGCCAGCAGCTTGGCGGGTCTCTCCTACGAGCAGTACTTC
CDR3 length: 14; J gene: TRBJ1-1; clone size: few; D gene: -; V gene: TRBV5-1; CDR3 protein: CASSQTGMNTEAFF; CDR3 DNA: TGCGCCAGCAGTCAGACAGGAATGAACACTGAAGCTTTCTTT
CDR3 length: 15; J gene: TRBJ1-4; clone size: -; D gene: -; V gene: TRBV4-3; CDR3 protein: CASSQAGGIGEKLFF; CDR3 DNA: TGCGCCAGCAGCCAAGCTGGGGGAATAGGCGAAAAACTGTTTTTT
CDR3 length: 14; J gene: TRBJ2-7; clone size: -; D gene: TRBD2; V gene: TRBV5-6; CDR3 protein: CASSLISGYYEQYF; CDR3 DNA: TGTGCCAGCAGCTTGATTAGCGGGTACTACGAGCAGTACTTC
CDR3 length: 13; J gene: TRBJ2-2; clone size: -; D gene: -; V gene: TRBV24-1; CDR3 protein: CATSDGDTGELFF; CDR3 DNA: TGTGCCACCAGTGATGGGGACACCGGGGAGCTGTTTTTT
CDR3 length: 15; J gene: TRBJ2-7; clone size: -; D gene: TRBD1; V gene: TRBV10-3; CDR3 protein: CAISKGQGDSYEQYF; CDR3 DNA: TGTGCCATCAGTAAGGGACAGGGGGACTCCTACGAGCAGTACTTC
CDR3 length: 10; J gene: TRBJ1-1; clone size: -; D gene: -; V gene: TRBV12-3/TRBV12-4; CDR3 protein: CASSLGEAFF; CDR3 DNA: TGTGCCAGCAGTTTAGGTGAAGCTTTCTTT
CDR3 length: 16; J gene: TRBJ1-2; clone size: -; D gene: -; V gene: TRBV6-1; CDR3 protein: CASSEDPRWSDYGYTF; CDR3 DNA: TGTGCCAGCAGTGAAGATCCAAGGTGGTCTGACTATGGCTACACCTTC
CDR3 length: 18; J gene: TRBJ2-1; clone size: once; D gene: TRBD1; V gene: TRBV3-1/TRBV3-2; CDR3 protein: CASSQGIQGASNYNEQFF; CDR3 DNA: TGTGCCAGCAGCCAAGGAATCCAGGGGGCCTCAAACTACAATGAGCAGTTCTTC
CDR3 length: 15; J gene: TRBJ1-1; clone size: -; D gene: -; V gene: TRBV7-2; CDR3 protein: CASSPRRSVGTEAFF; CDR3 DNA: TGTGCCAGCAGCCCTCGCAGATCAGTAGGCACTGAAGCTTTCTTT
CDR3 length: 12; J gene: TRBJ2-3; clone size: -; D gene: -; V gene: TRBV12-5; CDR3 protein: CASGPTLDTQYF; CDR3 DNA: TGTGCTAGTGGTCCCACCTTGGATACGCAGTATTTT
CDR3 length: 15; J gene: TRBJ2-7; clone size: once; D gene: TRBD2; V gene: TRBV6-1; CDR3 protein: CASSETTSGSYEQYF; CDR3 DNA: TGTGCCAGCAGTGAAACAACTAGCGGTTCCTACGAGCAGTACTTC
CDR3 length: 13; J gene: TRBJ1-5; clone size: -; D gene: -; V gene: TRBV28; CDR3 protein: CASRGQLGQPQHF; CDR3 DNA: TGTGCCAGCAGGGGACAATTGGGGCAGCCCCAGCATTTT
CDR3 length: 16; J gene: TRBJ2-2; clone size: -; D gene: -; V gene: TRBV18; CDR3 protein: CASSPGSGSDTGELFF; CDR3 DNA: TGTGCCAGCTCACCAGGGTCAGGGAGCGACACCGGGGAGCTGTTTTTT
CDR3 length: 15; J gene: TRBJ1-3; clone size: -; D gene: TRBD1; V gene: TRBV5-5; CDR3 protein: CASSRAGGSGNTIYF; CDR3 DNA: TGTGCCAGCAGCCGTGCAGGGGGATCTGGAAACACCATATATTTT
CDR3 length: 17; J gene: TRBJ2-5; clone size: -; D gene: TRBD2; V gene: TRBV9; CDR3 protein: CASSVLGLAGDQETQYF; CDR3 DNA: TGTGCCAGCAGCGTACTGGGACTAGCGGGGGACCAAGAGACCCAGTACTTC
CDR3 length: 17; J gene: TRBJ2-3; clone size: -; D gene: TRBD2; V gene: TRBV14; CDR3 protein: CASSQDKSGGAKDTQYF; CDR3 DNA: TGTGCCAGCAGCCAAGACAAGAGCGGGGGGGCAAAAGATACGCAGTATTTT
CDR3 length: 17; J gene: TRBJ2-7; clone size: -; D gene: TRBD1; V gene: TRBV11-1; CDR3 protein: CASSLAHSTGALYEQYF; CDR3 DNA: TGTGCCAGCAGCTTAGCCCACTCGACAGGGGCGCTCTACGAGCAGTACTTC
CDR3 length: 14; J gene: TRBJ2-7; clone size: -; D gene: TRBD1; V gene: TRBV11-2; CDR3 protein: CASSFTTGGYEQYF; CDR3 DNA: TGTGCCAGCAGCTTTACGACAGGGGGCTACGAGCAGTACTTC
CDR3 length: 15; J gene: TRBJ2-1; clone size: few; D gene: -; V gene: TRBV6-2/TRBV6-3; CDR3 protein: CASSYVASGPNEQFF; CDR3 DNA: TGTGCCAGCAGTTACGTAGCCTCAGGCCCCAATGAGCAGTTCTTC
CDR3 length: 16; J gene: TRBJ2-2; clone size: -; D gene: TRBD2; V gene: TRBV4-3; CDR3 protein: CASSRKREALTGELFF; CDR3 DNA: TGCGCCAGCAGCCGCAAGCGGGAAGCGCTCACCGGGGAGCTGTTTTTT
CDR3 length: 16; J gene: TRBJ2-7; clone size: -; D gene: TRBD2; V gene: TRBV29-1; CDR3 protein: CSVEDPGLAGSYEQYF; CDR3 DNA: TGCAGCGTTGAAGACCCCGGACTAGCGGGCTCCTACGAGCAGTACTTC
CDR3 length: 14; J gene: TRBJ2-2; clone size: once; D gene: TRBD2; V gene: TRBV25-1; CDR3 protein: CASSGSSGIGELFF; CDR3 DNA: TGTGCCAGCAGTGGGTCTAGCGGGATCGGGGAGCTGTTTTTT
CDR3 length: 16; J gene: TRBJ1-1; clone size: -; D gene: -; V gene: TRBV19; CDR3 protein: CASRDRGGRVNTEAFF; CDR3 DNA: TGTGCCAGTAGGGATAGGGGGGGCCGGGTGAACACTGAAGCTTTCTTT
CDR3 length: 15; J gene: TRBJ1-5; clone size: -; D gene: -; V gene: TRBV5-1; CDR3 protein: CASSLEGAEGQPQHF; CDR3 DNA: TGCGCCAGCAGCTTAGAAGGGGCGGAGGGTCAGCCCCAGCATTTT
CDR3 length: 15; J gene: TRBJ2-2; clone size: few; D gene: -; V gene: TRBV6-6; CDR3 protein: CASSYAVDSTGELFF; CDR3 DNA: TGTGCCAGCAGTTACGCCGTCGACAGCACCGGGGAGCTGTTTTTT
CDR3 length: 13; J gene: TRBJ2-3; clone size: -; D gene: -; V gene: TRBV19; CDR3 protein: CASSTWGADTQYF; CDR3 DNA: TGTGCCAGTAGTACATGGGGTGCCGATACGCAGTATTTT
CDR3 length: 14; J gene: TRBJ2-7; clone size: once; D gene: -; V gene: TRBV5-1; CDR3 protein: CASSLPGRNYEQYF; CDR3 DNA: TGCGCCAGCAGCTTGCCAGGGAGGAATTACGAGCAGTACTTC
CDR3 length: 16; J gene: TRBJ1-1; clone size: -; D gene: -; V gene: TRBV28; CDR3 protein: CASSLASGTKNTEAFF; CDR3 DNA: TGTGCCAGCAGTCTGGCCTCCGGGACAAAGAACACTGAAGCTTTCTTT
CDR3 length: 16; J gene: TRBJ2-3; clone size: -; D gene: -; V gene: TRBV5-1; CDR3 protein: CASSLGDNRRADTQYF; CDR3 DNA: TGCGCCAGCAGCTTGGGGGACAACCGACGGGCAGATACGCAGTATTTT
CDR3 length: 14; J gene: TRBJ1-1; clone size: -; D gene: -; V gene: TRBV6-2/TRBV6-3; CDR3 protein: CASSSPGMGAEAFF; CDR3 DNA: TGTGCCAGCAGTTCTCCTGGGATGGGGGCTGAAGCTTTCTTT
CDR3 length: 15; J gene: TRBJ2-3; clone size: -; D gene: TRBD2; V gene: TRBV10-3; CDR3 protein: CAIQTSGGFGDTQYF; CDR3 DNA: TGTGCCATCCAGACTAGCGGGGGCTTCGGAGATACGCAGTATTTT
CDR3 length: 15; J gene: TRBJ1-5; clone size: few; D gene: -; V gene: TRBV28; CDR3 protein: CASRRQASSNQPQHF; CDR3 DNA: TGTGCCAGCAGGCGACAGGCATCTAGCAATCAGCCCCAGCATTTT
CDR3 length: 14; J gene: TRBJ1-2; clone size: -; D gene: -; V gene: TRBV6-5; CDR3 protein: CASSSRGNSYGYTF; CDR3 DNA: TGTGCCAGCAGTTCGAGAGGGAATTCCTATGGCTACACCTTC
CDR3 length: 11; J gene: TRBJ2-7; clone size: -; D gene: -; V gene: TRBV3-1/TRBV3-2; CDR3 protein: CASSLSDEQYF; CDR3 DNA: TGTGCCAGCAGCCTCTCAGACGAGCAGTACTTC
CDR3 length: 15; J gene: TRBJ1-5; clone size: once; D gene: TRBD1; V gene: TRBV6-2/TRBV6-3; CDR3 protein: CASSPYRGMDQPQHF; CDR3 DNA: TGTGCCAGCAGTCCGTACAGGGGAATGGATCAGCCCCAGCATTTT
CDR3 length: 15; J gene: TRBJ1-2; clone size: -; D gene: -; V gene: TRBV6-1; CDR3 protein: CASSDFGREHGGYTF; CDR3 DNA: TGTGCCAGCAGTGATTTTGGCAGGGAGCACGGAGGCTACACCTTC
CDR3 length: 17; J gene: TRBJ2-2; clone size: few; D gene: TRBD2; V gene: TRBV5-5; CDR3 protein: CASSPRASGSNTGELFF; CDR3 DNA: TGTGCCAGCAGCCCCCGTGCTAGCGGGTCCAACACCGGGGAGCTGTTTTTT
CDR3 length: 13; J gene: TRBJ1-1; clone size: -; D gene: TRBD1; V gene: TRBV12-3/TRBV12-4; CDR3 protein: CASSSGQVSEAFF; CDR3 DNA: TGTGCCAGCAGCTCAGGACAGGTCTCTGAAGCTTTCTTT
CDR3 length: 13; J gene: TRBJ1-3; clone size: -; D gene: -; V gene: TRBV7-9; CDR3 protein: CASSLWGENTIYF; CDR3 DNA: TGTGCCAGCAGCTTATGGGGGGAAAACACCATATATTTT
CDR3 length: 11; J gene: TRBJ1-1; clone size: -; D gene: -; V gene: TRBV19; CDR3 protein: CASSVGTEAFF; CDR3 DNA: TGTGCCAGTAGTGTAGGAACTGAAGCTTTCTTT
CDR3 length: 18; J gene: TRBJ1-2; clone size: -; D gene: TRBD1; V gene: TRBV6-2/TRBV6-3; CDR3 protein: CASSRTGTGKPGNYGYTF; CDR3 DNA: TGTGCCAGCAGCAGAACCGGGACAGGCAAACCCGGTAACTATGGCTACACCTTC
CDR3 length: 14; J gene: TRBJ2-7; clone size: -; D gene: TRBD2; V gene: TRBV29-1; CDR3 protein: CSVAPGLHRVEQYF; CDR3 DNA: TGCAGCGTTGCCCCGGGACTACATCGGGTCGAGCAGTACTTC
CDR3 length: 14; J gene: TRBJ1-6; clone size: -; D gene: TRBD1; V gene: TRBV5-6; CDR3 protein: CASSSGQGNSPLHF; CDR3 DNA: TGTGCCAGCAGCTCTGGACAGGGGAATTCACCCCTCCACTTT
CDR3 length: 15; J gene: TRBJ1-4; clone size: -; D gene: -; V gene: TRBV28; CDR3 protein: CASSGSGGANEKLFF; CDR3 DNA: TGTGCCAGCAGTGGCTCGGGGGGGGCTAATGAAAAACTGTTTTTT
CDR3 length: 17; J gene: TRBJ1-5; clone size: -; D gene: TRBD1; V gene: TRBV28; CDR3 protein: CASSSWTGARSNQPQHF; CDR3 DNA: TGTGCCAGCAGTTCCTGGACAGGGGCGCGGAGCAATCAGCCCCAGCATTTT
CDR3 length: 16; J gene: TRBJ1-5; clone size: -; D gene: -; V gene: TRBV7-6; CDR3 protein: CASSLAGPGFNQPQHF; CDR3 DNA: TGTGCCAGCAGCTTAGCGGGCCCGGGATTCAATCAGCCCCAGCATTTT